The rows below give T cell receptor beta chains drawn from one sample of a study of identical twins. MiXCR, applied by TCRdb to the 5' RACE reads, yields one record per CDR3 protein. The data show 450,000 or so distinct CDR3 sequences, with 14% seen just once and around 0.57% held by the top ten. This sample was shared with a second study, whose subject was yellow fever vaccine responses in identical twins.

The specimen sequenced was CD4+ T cells sorted from blood. These receptors were obtained from a woman aged 18-29 years in good health. Each CDR3 is given with its conserved first and last residue. D genes are given only for firm matches. The size field is filled for only some rows; it gives once, few, many or a size class.

d_call	j_call	clone_size	v_call	cdr3_aa	cdr3_nt
TRBD1	TRBJ2-1	.	TRBV6-1	CAGTPGQGSNEQFF	TGTGCCGGAACGCCGGGACAGGGCTCCAATGAGCAGTTCTTC
.	TRBJ2-5	many	TRBV5-1	CASSLYQETQYF	TGCGCCAGCAGCTTATATCAAGAGACCCAGTACTTC
TRBD2	TRBJ2-7	few	TRBV7-2	CASSLAGGGGGYYEQYF	TGTGCCAGCAGCTTAGCCGGCGGGGGAGGCGGATACTACGAGCAGTACTTC
.	TRBJ2-5	.	TRBV3-1	CASSQDRSTGGVETQYF	TGTGCCAGCAGCCAAGATCGAAGCACAGGGGGGGTAGAGACCCAGTACTTC
.	TRBJ2-1	few	TRBV6-5	CASSSLGRGGAYNEQFF	TGTGCCAGCAGTTCGTTAGGTCGAGGGGGGGCCTACAATGAGCAGTTCTTC
TRBD2	TRBJ2-1	.	TRBV6-2/TRBV6-3	CASSRPDSGARDHLVF	TGTGCCAGCAGCCGCCCCGATAGCGGGGCCCGGGATCACCTAGTCTTC
TRBD2	TRBJ2-3	few	TRBV20-1	CSVEAGAGTDTQYF	TGCAGTGTTGAAGCGGGAGCTGGCACAGATACGCAGTATTTT
.	TRBJ2-1	few	TRBV7-9	CASSLNNIEFWNEQFF	TGTGCCAGCAGCTTAAATAATATAGAGTTTTGGAATGAGCAGTTCTTC
.	TRBJ2-7	few	TRBV6-1	CASSGGTESSYEQYF	TGTGCCAGCAGTGGCGGGACAGAGAGCTCCTACGAGCAGTACTTC
.	TRBJ2-7	few	TRBV6-6	CASSELGYEQYF	TGTGCCAGCTCCGAGTTGGGCTACGAGCAGTACTTC
.	TRBJ1-1	few	TRBV7-3	CASRGGSPRPHTEAFF	TGTGCCAGCAGGGGAGGCTCTCCAAGGCCCCACACTGAAGCTTTCTTT
TRBD2	TRBJ2-5	.	TRBV11-1	CASSLGLAGAPSRETQYF	TGTGCCAGCAGCCTTGGACTAGCGGGAGCCCCTAGCCGAGAGACCCAGTACTTC
TRBD2	TRBJ2-7	few	TRBV19	CASSLSLNSGSSYEQYF	TGTGCCAGTAGCCTCAGTCTTAATAGCGGGAGCTCCTACGAGCAGTACTTC
.	TRBJ2-5	.	TRBV7-2	CASSATSRVWETQYF	TGTGCCAGCAGCGCCACCAGCAGGGTTTGGGAGACCCAGTACTTC
.	TRBJ1-1	.	TRBV28	CASSFFGNTEAFF	TGTGCCAGCAGTTTCTTTGGGAACACTGAAGCTTTCTTT
.	TRBJ1-1	few	TRBV6-5	CASSYNQEAFF	TGTGCCAGCAGTTACAACCAAGAAGCTTTCTTT
.	TRBJ2-3	.	TRBV20-1	CSARVGIQSTDTQYF	TGCAGTGCTAGAGTAGGCATCCAAAGCACAGATACGCAGTATTTT
.	TRBJ2-1	.	TRBV7-2	CASSRSRNEQFF	TGTGCCAGCAGTCGCTCAAGGAATGAGCAGTTCTTC
.	TRBJ1-5	few	TRBV20-1	CSASSGRGGQPQHF	TGCAGTGCTAGTTCGGGCAGGGGTGGTCAGCCCCAGCATTTT
.	TRBJ2-7	few	TRBV5-1	CASSLGIGYYEQYF	TGCGCCAGCAGCTTGGGAATCGGGTATTACGAGCAGTACTTC
.	TRBJ2-1	few	TRBV9	CASSPRLGGYNEQFF	TGTGCCAGCAGCCCGAGACTAGGCGGGTACAATGAGCAGTTCTTC
TRBD1	TRBJ1-2	.	TRBV12-3/TRBV12-4	CASRQGGYGYTF	TGTGCCAGCAGACAGGGGGGGTATGGCTACACCTTC
.	TRBJ2-1	few	TRBV19	CASSTSGAGGYNEQFF	TGTGCCAGTAGTACGTCCGGGGCAGGAGGCTACAATGAGCAGTTCTTC
TRBD1	TRBJ1-2	.	TRBV6-1	CASYRTGSYGYTF	TGTGCCAGCTATCGGACAGGTTCCTATGGCTACACCTTC
TRBD1	TRBJ1-2	.	TRBV7-3	CASSLRQGLGYTF	TGTGCCAGCAGCTTGCGACAGGGTCTTGGCTACACCTTC
.	TRBJ2-3	few	TRBV5-1	CASTSFATDTQYF	TGCGCCAGCACGTCATTTGCCACAGATACGCAGTATTTT
.	TRBJ2-3	.	TRBV3-1	CASSQVVTVTDTQYF	TGTGCCAGCAGCCAAGTAGTCACGGTAACAGATACGCAGTATTTT
.	TRBJ2-1	.	TRBV3-1	CASSRTPGFRTQPNNEQFF	TGTGCCAGCAGCCGAACACCGGGCTTCCGAACCCAACCAAACAATGAGCAGTTCTTC
TRBD2	TRBJ2-7	.	TRBV20-1	CSARDGGASGEQYF	TGCAGTGCTAGAGACGGGGGGGCATCGGGTGAGCAGTACTTC
.	TRBJ2-1	few	TRBV12-3/TRBV12-4	CASSKDSLVKNEQFF	TGTGCCAGCAGTAAGGACAGTTTAGTAAAGAATGAGCAGTTCTTC
.	TRBJ2-2	.	TRBV4-1	CASSPVPQGIGELFF	TGCGCCAGCAGCCCAGTCCCTCAGGGTATCGGGGAGCTGTTTTTT
.	TRBJ1-1	few	TRBV7-3	CASSLSSGNTEAFF	TGTGCCAGCAGCTTATCGTCGGGGAATACTGAAGCTTTCTTT
.	TRBJ1-1	many	TRBV12-3/TRBV12-4	CASTPARMNTEAFF	TGTGCCAGCACCCCGGCAAGGATGAACACTGAAGCTTTCTTT
.	TRBJ2-2	.	TRBV5-1	CASSPANIPNTGELFF	TGCGCCAGCAGCCCCGCGAACATACCGAACACCGGGGAGCTGTTTTTT
.	TRBJ2-2	.	TRBV5-1	CASSLGRLTPNTGELFF	TGCGCCAGCAGCTTGGGTAGGCTCACACCGAACACCGGGGAGCTGTTTTTT
.	TRBJ2-3	few	TRBV5-6	CASSHPTIQDTQYF	TGTGCCAGCAGCCATCCGACAATTCAAGATACGCAGTATTTT
TRBD1	TRBJ2-5	.	TRBV27	CASSPSGTVWGETQYF	TGTGCCAGCAGTCCCTCCGGGACAGTCTGGGGAGAGACCCAGTACTTC
.	TRBJ1-2	.	TRBV6-2/TRBV6-3	CASSYNRQANYGYTF	TGTGCCAGCAGTTACAATCGCCAGGCCAACTATGGCTACACCTTC
TRBD1	TRBJ2-1	few	TRBV2	CASSYTGTGYGEQFF	TGTGCCAGCAGTTATACCGGGACAGGGTACGGTGAGCAGTTCTTC
TRBD2	TRBJ2-3	.	TRBV5-1	CASSFLAGGSTDTQYF	TGCGCCAGCAGCTTTTTAGCGGGAGGAAGCACAGATACGCAGTATTTT
.	TRBJ1-1	few	TRBV12-3/TRBV12-4	CASRIRDENTEAFF	TGTGCCAGCAGGATCAGGGATGAGAACACTGAAGCTTTCTTT
.	TRBJ1-2	few	TRBV10-3	CAISDRGYGYTF	TGTGCCATCAGTGACAGGGGCTATGGCTACACCTTC
.	TRBJ2-3	.	TRBV12-3/TRBV12-4	CASSSTAKSTDTQYF	TGTGCCAGCAGTAGCACAGCGAAAAGCACAGATACGCAGTATTTT
.	TRBJ2-3	few	TRBV27	CASRSGTDTQYF	TGTGCCAGCCGTTCGGGCACAGATACGCAGTATTTT
.	TRBJ1-2	.	TRBV29-1	CSVAKQDSNYGYTF	TGCAGCGTTGCTAAACAGGATTCCAACTATGGCTACACCTTC
.	TRBJ2-1	.	TRBV11-2	CASSTLAPYLDEQFF	TGTGCCAGCAGTACTCTAGCTCCATATTTGGATGAGCAGTTCTTC
.	TRBJ2-1	.	TRBV14	CASSQELPGSFLYNEQFF	TGTGCCAGCAGCCAAGAGCTCCCAGGGAGTTTCCTCTACAATGAGCAGTTCTTC
.	TRBJ1-1	few	TRBV12-3/TRBV12-4	CASSPRTANTEAFF	TGTGCCAGCAGTCCCCGGACGGCGAACACTGAAGCTTTCTTT
.	TRBJ2-7	few	TRBV7-6	CASRGTKVYEQYF	TGTGCCAGCAGGGGGACGAAGGTTTACGAGCAGTACTTC
.	TRBJ1-4	few	TRBV12-3/TRBV12-4	CASNPGTLGEKLFF	TGTGCCAGCAACCCCGGGACACTCGGGGAAAAACTGTTTTTT
TRBD1	TRBJ2-4	.	TRBV28	CASSFWDRGRVSKNIKYF	TGTGCCAGCAGTTTCTGGGACAGGGGGCGCGTGTCCAAAAACATTAAGTACTTC
.	TRBJ2-3	.	TRBV12-3/TRBV12-4	CASSFLPYPSTDTQYF	TGTGCCAGCAGTTTTCTTCCGTATCCTAGCACAGATACGCAGTATTTT
TRBD1	TRBJ2-1	few	TRBV18	CASSPIRTGGNEQFF	TGTGCCAGCTCACCAATTAGGACAGGGGGGAATGAGCAGTTCTTC
.	TRBJ2-1	many	TRBV6-4	CASSEAGWVNEQFF	TGTGCCAGCAGTGAAGCTGGCTGGGTGAATGAGCAGTTCTTC
.	TRBJ2-3	.	TRBV29-1	CSVTRGPTDTQYF	TGCAGCGTTACCCGGGGGCCCACAGATACGCAGTATTTT
.	TRBJ2-3	few	TRBV6-5	CASSYLSGRSSTDTQYF	TGTGCCAGCAGTTATCTGTCAGGACGCTCTAGCACAGATACGCAGTATTTT
.	TRBJ1-4	.	TRBV28	CASSLSGAAINEKLFF	TGTGCCAGCAGTTTATCCGGGGCAGCGATTAATGAAAAACTGTTTTTT